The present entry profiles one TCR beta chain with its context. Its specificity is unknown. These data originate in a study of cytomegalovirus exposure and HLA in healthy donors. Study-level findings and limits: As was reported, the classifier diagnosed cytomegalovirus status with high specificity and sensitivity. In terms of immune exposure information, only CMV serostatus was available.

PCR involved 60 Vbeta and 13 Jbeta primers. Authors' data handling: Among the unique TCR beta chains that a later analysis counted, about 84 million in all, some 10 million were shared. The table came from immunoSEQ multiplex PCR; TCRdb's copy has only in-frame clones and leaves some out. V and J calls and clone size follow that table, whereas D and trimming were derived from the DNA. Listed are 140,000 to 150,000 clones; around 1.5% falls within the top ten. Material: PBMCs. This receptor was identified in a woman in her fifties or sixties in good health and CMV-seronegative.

The CDR3 coding sequence is TGTGCCAGCTCACCACTACAGGGACCAACTAATGAAAAACTGTTTTTT. Protein product: CASSPLQGPTNEKLFF. The V and J genes are TRBV18 and TRBJ1-4; tentative D call: TRBD1 (6 bases). The CDR3 consists of 16 residues. Trimming removed 1 base at V and 0 bases at J, with 9 bases between. CDR1 and CDR2 (germline): KGHSH, LQKENI.